A selection of T cell receptor beta chains follows, all from one sample in a study of blood T cell repertoires in COVID-19. Sequencing was performed with immunoSEQ multiplex PCR; in TCRdb, only in-frame clones are kept and a portion is missing. The sample includes 190,000 or so clones, around 85% of them seen just once. Sequencing was done on a sample of peripheral blood. The receptors stem from a woman between 70 and 85 years old with acute or convalescent COVID-19. Each CDR3 is given with its conserved first and last residue. Each record gives: V gene, clone size, D gene, J gene, CDR3 DNA, CDR3 protein. D genes are given only for firm matches. Clone sizes are given selectively: once, few, many, or a class where the clone is expanded.

TRBV12-3/TRBV12-4	NA	TRBD1	TRBJ1-1	TGTGCCAGCAGCCGCGACAGGGACACTGAAGCTTTCTTT	CASSRDRDTEAFF
TRBV11-3	few	NA	TRBJ2-7	TGTGCCAGCAGCTTAGTAGACTACGAGCAGTACTTC	CASSLVDYEQYF
TRBV5-4	NA	NA	TRBJ1-5	TGTGCCAGCAGCTTGGCAGGGGGCAATCAGCCCCAGCATTTT	CASSLAGGNQPQHF
TRBV5-1	NA	NA	TRBJ1-2	TGCGCCAGCAGCTTGGCCTGGAACAGGGACCTCGTCTATGGCTACACCTTC	CASSLAWNRDLVYGYTF
TRBV5-1	once	TRBD1	TRBJ2-5	TGCGCCAGCAGCTGGAAGGGGGCTGGGGAGACCCAGTACTTC	CASSWKGAGETQYF
TRBV7-9	NA	TRBD1	TRBJ2-7	TGTGCCAGCAGAAGGACAGGCCAGGACGAGCAGTACTTC	CASRRTGQDEQYF
TRBV9	once	NA	TRBJ1-5	TGTGCCAGCAGCGTAGAACCATATGGGGGCCAGCCCCAGCATTTT	CASSVEPYGGQPQHF
TRBV5-4	NA	NA	TRBJ2-7	TGTGCCAGCAGCTTCCAATTTAGGGCGGGGAGCGAGCAGTACTTC	CASSFQFRAGSEQYF
TRBV28	once	NA	TRBJ1-2	TGTGCCAGCTACGGAGGGACGGCTCCTTTGGGCTACACCTTC	CASYGGTAPLGYTF
TRBV5-1	NA	NA	TRBJ2-2	TGCGCCAGCAGCCGTAACACCGGGGAGCTGTTTTTT	CASSRNTGELFF
TRBV10-3	NA	TRBD1	TRBJ1-5	TGTGCCATCAGTGGAGGGGGCGGTCAGCCCCAGCATTTT	CAISGGGGQPQHF
TRBV29-1	NA	TRBD2	TRBJ2-3	TGCAGTTCTCTAGCGGGAGGCACAGATACGCAGTATTTT	CSSLAGGTDTQYF
TRBV2	NA	TRBD1	TRBJ1-6	TGTGCCTGGCGGGGACAGGGGGATTCACCCCTCCACTTT	CAWRGQGDSPLHF
TRBV5-6	NA	NA	TRBJ1-2	TGTGCCAGCATCTCGACTGTATCTAATGGCTACACCTTC	CASISTVSNGYTF
TRBV5-1	NA	TRBD2	TRBJ2-5	TGCGCCAGCAGCTTGAGTCCCCGACTAGCGGGAAGTGATGCTAAAGAGACCCAGTACTTC	CASSLSPRLAGSDAKETQYF
TRBV15	NA	NA	TRBJ2-3	TGTGCCACCAGCAGAGTCGAGCGAGATACGCAGTATTTT	CATSRVERDTQYF
TRBV24-1	NA	TRBD2	TRBJ2-5	TGTGCCACCAGCTCTGGACTAGCGGGACCTCCCCAGGAGACCCAGTACTTC	CATSSGLAGPPQETQYF
TRBV24-1	NA	NA	TRBJ2-3	TGTGCCACCAGTGATTTAGTCGGAGATACGCAGTATTTT	CATSDLVGDTQYF
TRBV27	once	TRBD1	TRBJ2-7	TGTGCCAGCAGTAGGGGACAGGGGGTTTCCTACGAGCAGTACTTC	CASSRGQGVSYEQYF
TRBV7-2	NA	NA	TRBJ1-3	TGTGCCAGCAGCTTTGGCGGATACCAGGGCCGTGGAAACACCATATATTTT	CASSFGGYQGRGNTIYF
TRBV5-1	NA	NA	TRBJ2-5	TGCGCCAGCAGCTTGAACGGGGGGCAGAACCAAGAGACCCAGTACTTC	CASSLNGGQNQETQYF
TRBV5-1	medium-sized	TRBD1	TRBJ2-2	TGCGCCAGCAGCATTGGGGACAGCCCGAACACCGGGGAGCTGTTTTTT	CASSIGDSPNTGELFF
TRBV12-3/TRBV12-4	NA	NA	TRBJ1-2	TGTGCCAGCAGTTTAGGGGCCAGCACTGGCTACACCTTC	CASSLGASTGYTF
TRBV28	NA	NA	TRBJ1-1	TGTGCCAGCCGGGACTCCTTGAACACTGAAGCTTTCTTT	CASRDSLNTEAFF
TRBV19	NA	NA	TRBJ1-1	TGTGCCAGTAGTCTCCCGGGGAACACTGAAGCTTTCTTT	CASSLPGNTEAFF
TRBV24-1	NA	NA	TRBJ2-7	TGTGCCACCAGTGTCCCGACGGGTGTCCCTCCCGAGCAGTACTTC	CATSVPTGVPPEQYF
TRBV4-1	NA	TRBD1	TRBJ1-5	TGCGCCACCCCAACAGGGGGAGATCAGCCCCAGCATTTT	CATPTGGDQPQHF
TRBV10-2	NA	TRBD2	TRBJ2-1	TGCGCCAGCAGGATGACTAGCGGGAGGGTCCCTTACAATGAGCAGTTCTTC	CASRMTSGRVPYNEQFF
TRBV5-1	NA	TRBD1	TRBJ1-5	TGCGCCAGCAGCCTTGACAGGGGTACTCAGCCCCAGCATTTT	CASSLDRGTQPQHF
TRBV3-1/TRBV3-2	NA	TRBD1	TRBJ1-2	TGTGCCAGCAGCCCCCGGGACAGTAGCTATGGCTACACCTTC	CASSPRDSSYGYTF
TRBV6-5	NA	TRBD1	TRBJ2-7	TGTGCCACCCAATCCGGGACAGCCTACGAGCAGTACTTC	CATQSGTAYEQYF
TRBV3-1/TRBV3-2	NA	TRBD1	TRBJ1-1	TGTGCCAGCAGCCCACAGGGGGTTAACACTGAAGCTTTCTTT	CASSPQGVNTEAFF
TRBV7-9	NA	TRBD1	TRBJ1-6	TGTGCCAGCAGCATACAGGGGTATAATTCACCCCTCCACTTT	CASSIQGYNSPLHF